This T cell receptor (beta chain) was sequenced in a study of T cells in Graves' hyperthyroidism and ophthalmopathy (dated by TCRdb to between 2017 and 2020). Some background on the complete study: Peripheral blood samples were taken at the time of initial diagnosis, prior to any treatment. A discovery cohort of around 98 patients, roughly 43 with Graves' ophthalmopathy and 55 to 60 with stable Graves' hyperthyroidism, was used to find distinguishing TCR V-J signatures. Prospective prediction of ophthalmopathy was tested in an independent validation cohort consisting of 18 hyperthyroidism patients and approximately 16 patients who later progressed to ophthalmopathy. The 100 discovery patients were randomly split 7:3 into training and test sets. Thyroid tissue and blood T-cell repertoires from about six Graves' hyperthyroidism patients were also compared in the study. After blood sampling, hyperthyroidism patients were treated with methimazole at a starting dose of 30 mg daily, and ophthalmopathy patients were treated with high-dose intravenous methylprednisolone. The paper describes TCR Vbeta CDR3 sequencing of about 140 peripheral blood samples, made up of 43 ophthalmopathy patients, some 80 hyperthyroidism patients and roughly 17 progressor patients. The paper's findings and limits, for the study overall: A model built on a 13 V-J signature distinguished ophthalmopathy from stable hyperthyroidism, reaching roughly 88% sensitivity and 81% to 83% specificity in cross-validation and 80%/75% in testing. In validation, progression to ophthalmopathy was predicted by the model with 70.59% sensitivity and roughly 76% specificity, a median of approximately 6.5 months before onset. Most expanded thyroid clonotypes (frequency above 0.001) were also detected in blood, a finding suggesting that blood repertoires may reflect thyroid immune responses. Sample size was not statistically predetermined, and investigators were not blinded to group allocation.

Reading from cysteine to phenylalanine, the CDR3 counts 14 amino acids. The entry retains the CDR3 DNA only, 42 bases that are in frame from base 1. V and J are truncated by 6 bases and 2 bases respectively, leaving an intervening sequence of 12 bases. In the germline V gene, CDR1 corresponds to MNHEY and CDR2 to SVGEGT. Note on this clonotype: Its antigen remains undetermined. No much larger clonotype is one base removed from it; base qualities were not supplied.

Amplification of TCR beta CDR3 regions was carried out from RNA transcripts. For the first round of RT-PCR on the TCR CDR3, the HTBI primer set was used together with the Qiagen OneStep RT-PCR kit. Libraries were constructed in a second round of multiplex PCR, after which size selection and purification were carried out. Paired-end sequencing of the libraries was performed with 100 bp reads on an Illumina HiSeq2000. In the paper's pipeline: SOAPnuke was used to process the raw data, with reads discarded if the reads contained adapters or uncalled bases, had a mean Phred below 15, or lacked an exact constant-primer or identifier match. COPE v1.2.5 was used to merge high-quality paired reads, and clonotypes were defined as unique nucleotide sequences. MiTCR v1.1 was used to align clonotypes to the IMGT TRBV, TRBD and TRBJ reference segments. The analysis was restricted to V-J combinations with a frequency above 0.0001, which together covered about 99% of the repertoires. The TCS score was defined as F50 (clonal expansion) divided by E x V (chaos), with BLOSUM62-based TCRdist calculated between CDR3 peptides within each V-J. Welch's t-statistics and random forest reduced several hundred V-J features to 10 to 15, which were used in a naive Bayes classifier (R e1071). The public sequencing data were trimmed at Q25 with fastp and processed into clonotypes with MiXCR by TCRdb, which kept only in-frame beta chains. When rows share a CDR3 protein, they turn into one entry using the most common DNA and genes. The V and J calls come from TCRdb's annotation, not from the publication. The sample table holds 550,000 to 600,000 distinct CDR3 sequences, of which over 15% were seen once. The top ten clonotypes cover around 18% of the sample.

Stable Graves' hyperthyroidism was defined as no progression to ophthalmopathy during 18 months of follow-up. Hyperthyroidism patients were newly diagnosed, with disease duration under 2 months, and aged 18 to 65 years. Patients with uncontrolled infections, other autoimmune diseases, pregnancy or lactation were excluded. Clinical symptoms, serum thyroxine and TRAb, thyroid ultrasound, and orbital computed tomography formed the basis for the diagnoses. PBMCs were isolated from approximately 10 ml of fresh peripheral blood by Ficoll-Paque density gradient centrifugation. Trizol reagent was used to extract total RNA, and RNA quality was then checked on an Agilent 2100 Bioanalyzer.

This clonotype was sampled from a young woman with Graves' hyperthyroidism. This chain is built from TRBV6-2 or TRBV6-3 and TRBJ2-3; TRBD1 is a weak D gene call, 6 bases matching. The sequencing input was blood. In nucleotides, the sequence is TGTGCCAGCAGGGGGGCCTTCGACACAGATACGCAGTATTTT. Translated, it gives CASRGAFDTDTQYF.